This T cell receptor (beta chain) was sequenced during a study of tumor-infiltrating lymphocytes in oesophageal squamous cell carcinoma. TCRdb fed the PCR reads into MiXCR, producing one record per CDR3 protein. This sample carries 15,000 to 20,000 distinct CDR3 sequences, 40% to 55% of them seen once, and the ten largest clones take about 38%. From germline, CDR1 is MNHNY and CDR2 SVGAGI (reference sequence). The CDR3 length is 13 residues. Trimming took 5 bases from V and 10 from J, leaving 15 bases between them. The sample comprised blood. This receptor was taken from a female donor with esophageal squamous cell carcinoma. The V call is TRBV6-6, the J call TRBJ2-1; the D gene is possibly TRBD1 (6 bases). CDR3 in amino acids: CASSATGSGEQFF. The CDR3 DNA is TGTGCCAGCAGTGCCACAGGGTCCGGCGAGCAGTTCTTC.